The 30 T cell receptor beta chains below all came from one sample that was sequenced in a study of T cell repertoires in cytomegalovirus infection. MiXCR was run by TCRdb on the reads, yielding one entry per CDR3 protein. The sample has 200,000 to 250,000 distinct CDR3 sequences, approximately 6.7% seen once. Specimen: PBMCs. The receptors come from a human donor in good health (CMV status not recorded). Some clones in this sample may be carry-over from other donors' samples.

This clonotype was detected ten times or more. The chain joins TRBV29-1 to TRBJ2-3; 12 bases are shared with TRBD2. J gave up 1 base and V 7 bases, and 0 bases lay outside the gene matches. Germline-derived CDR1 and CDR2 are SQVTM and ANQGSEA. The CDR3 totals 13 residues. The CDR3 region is CSGLAGGTDTQYF. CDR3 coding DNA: TGCAGCGGACTAGCGGGGGGCACAGATACGCAGTATTTT.

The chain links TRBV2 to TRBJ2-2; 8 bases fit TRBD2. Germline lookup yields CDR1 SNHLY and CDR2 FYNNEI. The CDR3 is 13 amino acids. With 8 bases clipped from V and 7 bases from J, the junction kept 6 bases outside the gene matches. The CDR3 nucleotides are TGTGCCAGCGAGGAGCGGGGGTTCGGGGAGCTGTTTTTT. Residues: CASEERGFGELFF. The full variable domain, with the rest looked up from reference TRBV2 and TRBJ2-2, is EPEVTQTPSHQVTQMGQEVILRCVPISNHLYFYWYRQILGQKVEFLVSFYNNEISEKSEIFDDQFSVERPDGSNFTLKIRSTKLEDSAMYFCASEERGFGELFFGEGSRLTVL.

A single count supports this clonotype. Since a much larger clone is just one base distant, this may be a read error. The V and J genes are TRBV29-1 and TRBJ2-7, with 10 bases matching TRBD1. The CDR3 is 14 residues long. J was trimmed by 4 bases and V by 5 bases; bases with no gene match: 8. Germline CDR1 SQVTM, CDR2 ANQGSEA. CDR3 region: CSVIGRDRGYEQYF. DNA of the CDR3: TGCAGCGTTATAGGTCGGGACAGGGGATACGAGCAGTACTTC.

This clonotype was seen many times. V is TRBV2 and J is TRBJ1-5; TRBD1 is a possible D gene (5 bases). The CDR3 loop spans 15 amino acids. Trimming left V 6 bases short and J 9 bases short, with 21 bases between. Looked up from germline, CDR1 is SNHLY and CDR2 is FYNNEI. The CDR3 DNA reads TGTGCCAGCAGCCGGGAAGAGGGGCGAGAGCTGCCCCAGCATTTT. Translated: CASSREEGRELPQHF. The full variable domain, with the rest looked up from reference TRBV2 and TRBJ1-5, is EPEVTQTPSHQVTQMGQEVILRCVPISNHLYFYWYRQILGQKVEFLVSFYNNEISEKSEIFDDQFSVERPDGSNFTLKIRSTKLEDSAMYFCASSREEGRELPQHFGDGTRLSIL.

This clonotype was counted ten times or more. CDR3 bases: TGTGCCAGCAGCTTAGGCGGAGCCTTGAACACTGAAGCTTTCTTT. This gives the protein CASSLGGALNTEAFF. The chain carries TRBV7-2 and TRBJ1-1; D not certain. The germline V gene has CDR1 SGHTA and CDR2 FQGNSA. The ends were cut back, 1 base at V and 0 bases at J, with 9 bases in the middle. The CDR3 covers 15 residues.

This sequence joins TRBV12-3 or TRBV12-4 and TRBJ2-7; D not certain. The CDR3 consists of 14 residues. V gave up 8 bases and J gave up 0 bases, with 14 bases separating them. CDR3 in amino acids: CASSPTRFSYEQYF. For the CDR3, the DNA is TGTGCCAGCTCCCCCACCCGGTTCTCCTACGAGCAGTACTTC.

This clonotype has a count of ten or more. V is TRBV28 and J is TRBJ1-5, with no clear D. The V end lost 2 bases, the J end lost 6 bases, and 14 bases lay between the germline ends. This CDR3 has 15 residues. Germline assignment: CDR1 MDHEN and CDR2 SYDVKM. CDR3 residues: CASSLKDWYGQPQHF. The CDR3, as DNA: TGTGCCAGCAGTTTAAAAGACTGGTACGGTCAGCCCCAGCATTTT. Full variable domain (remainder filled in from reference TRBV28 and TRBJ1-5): DVKVTQSSRYLVKRTGEKVFLECVQDMDHENMFWYRQDPGLGLRLIYFSYDVKMKEKGDIPEGYSVSREKKERFSLILESASTNQTSMYLCASSLKDWYGQPQHFGDGTRLSIL.

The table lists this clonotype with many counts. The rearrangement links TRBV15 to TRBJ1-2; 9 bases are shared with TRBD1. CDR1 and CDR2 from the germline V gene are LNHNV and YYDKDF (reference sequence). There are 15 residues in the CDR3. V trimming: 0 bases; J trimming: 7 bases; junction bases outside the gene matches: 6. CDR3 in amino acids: CATSRDRTGEAGYTF. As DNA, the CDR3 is TGTGCCACCAGCAGAGATAGGACAGGGGAGGCTGGCTACACCTTC.

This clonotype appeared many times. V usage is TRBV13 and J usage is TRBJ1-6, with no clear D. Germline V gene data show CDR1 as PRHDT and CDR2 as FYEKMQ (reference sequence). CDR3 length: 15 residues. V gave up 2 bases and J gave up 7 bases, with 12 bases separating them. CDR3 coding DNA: TGTGCCAGCAGCTTATCTCGTCGGGGAAATTCACCCCTCCACTTT. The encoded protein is CASSLSRRGNSPLHF.

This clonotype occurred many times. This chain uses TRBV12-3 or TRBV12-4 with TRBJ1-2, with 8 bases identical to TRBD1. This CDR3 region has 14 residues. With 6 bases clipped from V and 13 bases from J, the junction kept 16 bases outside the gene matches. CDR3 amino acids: CASSPPDRGVDPTF. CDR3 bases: TGTGCCAGCAGCCCTCCCGACAGGGGAGTAGACCCCACCTTC.

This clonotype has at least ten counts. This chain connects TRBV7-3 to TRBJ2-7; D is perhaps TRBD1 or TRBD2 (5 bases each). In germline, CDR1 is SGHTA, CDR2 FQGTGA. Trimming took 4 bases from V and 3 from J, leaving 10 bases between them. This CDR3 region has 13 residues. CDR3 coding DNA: TGTGCCAGCAGCTCGGGACGGAACTACGAGCAGTACTTC. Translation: CASSSGRNYEQYF. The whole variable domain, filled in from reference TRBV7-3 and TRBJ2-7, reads GAGVSQTPSNKVTEKGKYVELRCDPISGHTALYWYRQSLGQGPEFLIYFQGTGAADDSGLPNDRFFAVRPEGSVSTLKIQRTERGDSAVYLCASSSGRNYEQYFGPGTRLTVT.

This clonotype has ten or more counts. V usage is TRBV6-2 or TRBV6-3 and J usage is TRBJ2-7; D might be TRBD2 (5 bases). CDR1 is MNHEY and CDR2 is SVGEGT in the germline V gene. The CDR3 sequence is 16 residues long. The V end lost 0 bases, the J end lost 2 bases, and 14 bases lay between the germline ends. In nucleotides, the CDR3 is TGTGCCAGCAGTTACTCCGGTCGGGGTAGGGCCTACGAGCAGTACTTC. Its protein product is CASSYSGRGRAYEQYF.

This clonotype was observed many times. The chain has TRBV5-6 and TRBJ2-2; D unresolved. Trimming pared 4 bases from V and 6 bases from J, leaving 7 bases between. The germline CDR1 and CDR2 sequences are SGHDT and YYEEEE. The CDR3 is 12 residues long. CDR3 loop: CASSPIAGELFF. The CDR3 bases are TGTGCCAGCAGCCCAATAGCCGGGGAGCTGTTTTTT.

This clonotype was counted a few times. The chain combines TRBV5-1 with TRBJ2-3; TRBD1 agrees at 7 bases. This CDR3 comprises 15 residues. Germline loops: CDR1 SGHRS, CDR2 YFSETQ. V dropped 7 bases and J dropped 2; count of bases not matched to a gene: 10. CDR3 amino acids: CASVQGDPLTDTQYF. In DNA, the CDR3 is TGCGCCAGCGTCCAGGGGGATCCCCTCACAGATACGCAGTATTTT. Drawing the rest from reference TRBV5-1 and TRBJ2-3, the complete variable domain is KAGVTQTPRYLIKTRGQQVTLSCSPISGHRSVSWYQQTPGQGLQFLFEYFSETQRNKGNFPGRFSGRQFSNSRSEMNVSTLELGDSALYLCASVQGDPLTDTQYFGPGTRLTVL.

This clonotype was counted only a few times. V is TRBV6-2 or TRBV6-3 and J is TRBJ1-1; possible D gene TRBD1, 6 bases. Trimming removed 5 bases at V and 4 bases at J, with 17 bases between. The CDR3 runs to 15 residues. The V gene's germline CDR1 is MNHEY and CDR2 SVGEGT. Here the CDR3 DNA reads TGTGCCAGCAGTCAACGAGGGGGTAGGGGCACTGAAGCTTTCTTT. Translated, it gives CASSQRGGRGTEAFF.

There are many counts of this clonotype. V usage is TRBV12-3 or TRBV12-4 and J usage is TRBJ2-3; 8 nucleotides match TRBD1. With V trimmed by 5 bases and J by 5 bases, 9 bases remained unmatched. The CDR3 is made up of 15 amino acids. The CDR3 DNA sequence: TGTGCCAGCAGTCGTCGACAGGGGTTAGGAGATACGCAGTATTTT. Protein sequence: CASSRRQGLGDTQYF.

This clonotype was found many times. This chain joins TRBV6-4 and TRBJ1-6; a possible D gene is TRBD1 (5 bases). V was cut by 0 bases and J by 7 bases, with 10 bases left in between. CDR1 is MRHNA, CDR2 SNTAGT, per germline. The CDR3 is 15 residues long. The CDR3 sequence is CASSDSGDRNSPLHF. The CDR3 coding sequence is TGTGCCAGCAGTGACTCGGGGGATCGAAATTCACCCCTCCACTTT.

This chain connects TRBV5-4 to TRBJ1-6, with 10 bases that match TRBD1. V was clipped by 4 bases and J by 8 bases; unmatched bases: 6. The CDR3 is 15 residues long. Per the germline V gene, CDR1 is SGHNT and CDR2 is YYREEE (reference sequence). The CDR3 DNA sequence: TGTGCCAGCAGCATAGGACAGGGGGATTATTCACCCCTCCACTTT. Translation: CASSIGQGDYSPLHF.

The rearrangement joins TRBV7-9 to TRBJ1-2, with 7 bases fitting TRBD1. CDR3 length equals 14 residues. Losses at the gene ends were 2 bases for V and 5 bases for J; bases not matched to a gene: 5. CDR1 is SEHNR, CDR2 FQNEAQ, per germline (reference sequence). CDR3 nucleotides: TGTGCCAGCAGCTTAAACGCAGGGGGGTATGGCTACACCTTC. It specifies CASSLNAGGYGYTF.

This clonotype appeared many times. CDR3 coding DNA: TGTGCCAGCAGTTACCGGGGGGTGGGGAACACTGAAGCTTTCTTT. Protein: CASSYRGVGNTEAFF. The chain links TRBV6-5 to TRBJ1-1; maybe TRBD1 (5 bases). This CDR3 comprises 15 residues. The germline V gene has CDR1 MNHEY and CDR2 SVGAGI. Deletions cut 2 bases from V and 1 base from J, with 11 bases between.

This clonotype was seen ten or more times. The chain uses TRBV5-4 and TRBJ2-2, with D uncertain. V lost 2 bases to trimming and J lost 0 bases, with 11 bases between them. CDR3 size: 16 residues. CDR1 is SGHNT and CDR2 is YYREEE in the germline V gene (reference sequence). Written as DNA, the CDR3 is TGTGCCAGCAGCTTTGTCCGCAGGACGAACACCGGGGAGCTGTTTTTT. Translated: CASSFVRRTNTGELFF.

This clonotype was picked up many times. CDR3 bases: TGCAGCGTGCGATTAAACACTGAAGCTTTCTTT. Translation: CSVRLNTEAFF. The chain combines TRBV29-1 with TRBJ1-1; no firm D call. The CDR3 has 11 amino acids. CDR1 is SQVTM and CDR2 is ANQGSEA in the germline V gene. Trimming left V 6 bases short and J 2 bases short, with 7 bases between.

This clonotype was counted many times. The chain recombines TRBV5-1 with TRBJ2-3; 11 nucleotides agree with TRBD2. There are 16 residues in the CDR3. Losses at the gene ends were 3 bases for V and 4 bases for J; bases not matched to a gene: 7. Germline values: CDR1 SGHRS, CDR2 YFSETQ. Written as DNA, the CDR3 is TGCGCCAGCAGCTGGAGTAGCGGGGGGGCCTCAGATACGCAGTATTTT. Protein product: CASSWSSGGASDTQYF. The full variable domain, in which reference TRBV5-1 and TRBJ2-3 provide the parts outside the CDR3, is KAGVTQTPRYLIKTRGQQVTLSCSPISGHRSVSWYQQTPGQGLQFLFEYFSETQRNKGNFPGRFSGRQFSNSRSEMNVSTLELGDSALYLCASSWSSGGASDTQYFGPGTRLTVL.

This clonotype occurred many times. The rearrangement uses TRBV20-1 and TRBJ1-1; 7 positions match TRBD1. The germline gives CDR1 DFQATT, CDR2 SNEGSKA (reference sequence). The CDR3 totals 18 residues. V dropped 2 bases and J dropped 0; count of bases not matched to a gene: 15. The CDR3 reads CSARLPPIETGLNTEAFF. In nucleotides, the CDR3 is TGCAGTGCTAGACTGCCCCCGATCGAGACAGGGCTGAACACTGAAGCTTTCTTT.

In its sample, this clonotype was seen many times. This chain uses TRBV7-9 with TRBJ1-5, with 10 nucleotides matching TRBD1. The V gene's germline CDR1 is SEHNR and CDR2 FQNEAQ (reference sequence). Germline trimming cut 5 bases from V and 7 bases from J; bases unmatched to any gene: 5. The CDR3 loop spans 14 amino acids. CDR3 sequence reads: CASSRGQGFQPQHF. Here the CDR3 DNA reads TGTGCCAGCAGCCGGGGACAGGGGTTCCAGCCCCAGCATTTT.

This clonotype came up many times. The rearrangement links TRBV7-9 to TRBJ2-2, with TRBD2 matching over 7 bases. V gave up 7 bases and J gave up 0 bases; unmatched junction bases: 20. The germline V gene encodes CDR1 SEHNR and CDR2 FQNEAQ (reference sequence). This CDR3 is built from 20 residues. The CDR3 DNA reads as TGTGCCAGCATCGAACTCGGACGACCCGAAAGCGGGGCGAACACCGGGGAGCTGTTTTTT. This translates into CASIELGRPESGANTGELFF.

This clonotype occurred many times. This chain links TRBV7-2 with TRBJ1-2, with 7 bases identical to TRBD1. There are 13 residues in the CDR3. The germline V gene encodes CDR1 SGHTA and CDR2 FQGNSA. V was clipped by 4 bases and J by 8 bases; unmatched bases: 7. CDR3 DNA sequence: TGTGCCAGCAGCTCTGGGGGGACAGCCGGCTACACCTTC. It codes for CASSSGGTAGYTF.

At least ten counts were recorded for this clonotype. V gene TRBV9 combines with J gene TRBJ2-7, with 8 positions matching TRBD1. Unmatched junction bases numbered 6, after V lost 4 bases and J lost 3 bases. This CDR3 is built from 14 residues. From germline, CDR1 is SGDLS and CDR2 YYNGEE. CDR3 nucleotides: TGTGCCAGCAGCCCAGGACAGGGTAACTACGAGCAGTACTTC. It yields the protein CASSPGQGNYEQYF.

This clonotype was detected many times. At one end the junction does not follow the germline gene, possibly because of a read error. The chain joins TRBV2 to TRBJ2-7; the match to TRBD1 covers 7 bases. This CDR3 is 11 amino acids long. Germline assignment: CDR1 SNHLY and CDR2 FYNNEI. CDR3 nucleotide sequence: TGTGCCAGCAGTGAACGACAGGGATGCCACTTC. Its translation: CASSERQGCHF.

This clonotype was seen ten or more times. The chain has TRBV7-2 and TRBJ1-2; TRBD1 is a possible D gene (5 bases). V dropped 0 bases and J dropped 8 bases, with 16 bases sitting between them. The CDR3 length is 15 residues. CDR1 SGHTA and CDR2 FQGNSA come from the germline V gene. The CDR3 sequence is CASSLALFGDGGYTF. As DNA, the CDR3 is TGTGCCAGCAGCTTAGCGCTTTTTGGGGACGGGGGCTACACCTTC.